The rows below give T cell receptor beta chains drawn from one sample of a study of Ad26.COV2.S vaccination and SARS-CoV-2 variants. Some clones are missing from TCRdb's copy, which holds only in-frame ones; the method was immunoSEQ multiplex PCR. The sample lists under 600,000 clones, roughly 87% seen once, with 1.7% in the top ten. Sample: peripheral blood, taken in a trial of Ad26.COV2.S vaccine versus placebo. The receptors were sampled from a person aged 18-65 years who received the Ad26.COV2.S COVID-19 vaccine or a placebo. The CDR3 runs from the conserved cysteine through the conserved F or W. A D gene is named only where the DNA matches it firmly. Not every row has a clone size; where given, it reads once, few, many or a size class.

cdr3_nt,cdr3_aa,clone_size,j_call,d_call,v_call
TGCGCCAGCAAGAGGGGACAGGGAAAGATCGGTAATGAAAAACTGTTTTTT,CASKRGQGKIGNEKLFF,.,TRBJ1-4,TRBD1,TRBV10-2
TGTGCCAGCTCACCAGAAGCCGTCCTCAACGAGCAGTACTTC,CASSPEAVLNEQYF,.,TRBJ2-7,.,TRBV18
TGTGCCAGCAGCTTAGACAGGGATCAGCCCCAGCATTTT,CASSLDRDQPQHF,.,TRBJ1-5,.,TRBV11-2
TGCGCCAGCAGGCCGGGAGGGCGAGAGACCCAGTACTTC,CASRPGGRETQYF,.,TRBJ2-5,TRBD2,TRBV10-2
TGTGCCAGCAGCCCCAGCGGGACGAACACCGGGGAGCTGTTTTTT,CASSPSGTNTGELFF,few,TRBJ2-2,TRBD2,TRBV9
TGTGCCAGCAGCGCACCGGGCCGATCCTACGAGCAGTACTTC,CASSAPGRSYEQYF,.,TRBJ2-7,.,TRBV7-9
TGTGCCAGCTCACCATCACAAGAGACCCAGTACTTC,CASSPSQETQYF,.,TRBJ2-5,.,TRBV18
TGTGCCAGCAGCTTATTACGAGGGGGAGAGACAGATACGCAGTATTTT,CASSLLRGGETDTQYF,.,TRBJ2-3,.,TRBV11-2
TGTGCCAGCTCACCACCAGGGACTAGCGGCAGCACAGATACGCAGTATTTT,CASSPPGTSGSTDTQYF,.,TRBJ2-3,TRBD2,TRBV18
TGCGCCAGCAGCCAGGGTTCCCCCAGCGGAGGGGGTTACAATGAGCAGTTCTTC,CASSQGSPSGGGYNEQFF,.,TRBJ2-1,.,TRBV4-1
TGTGCCAGCAGTTACAGAGAATGGGAGAACTATGGCTACACCTTC,CASSYREWENYGYTF,.,TRBJ1-2,.,TRBV6-2/TRBV6-3
TGTGCCAGCAGCCCCGGCTCAGTCTATAGCAATCAGCCCCAGCATTTT,CASSPGSVYSNQPQHF,few,TRBJ1-5,.,TRBV7-2
TGTGCCAGCAGTTTGCCAGGGGGCAGGAGCAATCAGCCCCAGCATTTT,CASSLPGGRSNQPQHF,.,TRBJ1-5,TRBD1,TRBV28
TGTGCCTGGAAAGGCGGTGGGGAGACCCAGTACTTC,CAWKGGGETQYF,.,TRBJ2-5,.,TRBV30
TGCGCCAGCAGCTGGGACAGGGGATATGGGGAGCAGTACTTC,CASSWDRGYGEQYF,.,TRBJ2-7,TRBD1,TRBV5-1
TGCGCCAGCAGTGAAGGGGACTCCTACGAGCAGTACTTC,CASSEGDSYEQYF,.,TRBJ2-7,.,TRBV10-2
TGTGCCGGCGCTACAGGGGGGAGGGTTGAAAAACTGTTTTTT,CAGATGGRVEKLFF,.,TRBJ1-4,TRBD1,TRBV30
TGCAGCGTTGAAAGGGGTACGGGAAACACCATATATTTT,CSVERGTGNTIYF,.,TRBJ1-3,.,TRBV29-1
TGTGCCATCAGTGAGAAGGGACAGGGATCTGGGGCCAACGTCCTGACTTTC,CAISEKGQGSGANVLTF,few,TRBJ2-6,TRBD1,TRBV10-3
TGTGCCACCAGCAGAGTAAGACAGGGAGGTGGCTACACCTTC,CATSRVRQGGGYTF,.,TRBJ1-2,TRBD1,TRBV15
TGTGCCAGCAGCTTAGGAGGGGTTCGGGATGAAAAACTGTTTTTT,CASSLGGVRDEKLFF,.,TRBJ1-4,.,TRBV13
TGCGCCAGCAGCTTCTCACAAGGCTCTGGAAACACCATATATTTT,CASSFSQGSGNTIYF,.,TRBJ1-3,.,TRBV5-1
TGTGCCAGCAGCTTTTCCGGGAGGGAGACCCAGTACTTC,CASSFSGRETQYF,.,TRBJ2-5,TRBD2,TRBV7-3
TGTGCCAGCAGCAACGACAGGGGTTCCAATCAGCCCCAGCATTTT,CASSNDRGSNQPQHF,.,TRBJ1-5,TRBD1,TRBV6-5
TGTGCCAGCAGTGAAACCTCCGAGGGAAACACCATATATTTT,CASSETSEGNTIYF,.,TRBJ1-3,.,TRBV25-1
TGTGCCAGCAGCTTGACTAGCGCTAAAATCTACGAGCAGTACTTC,CASSLTSAKIYEQYF,.,TRBJ2-7,TRBD2,TRBV11-2
TGTGCCAGCAGTTTAGAGGGTGCTACGAATCAGCCCCAGCATTTT,CASSLEGATNQPQHF,.,TRBJ1-5,.,TRBV27
TGTGCCAGCAGCGAAAGACTGCCAGATACGCAGTATTTT,CASSERLPDTQYF,.,TRBJ2-3,.,TRBV7-9
TGTGCCATCAGTGCCAGGGGCTATGGCTACACCTTC,CAISARGYGYTF,.,TRBJ1-2,.,TRBV10-3
TGTGCCAGCAGCTTGGACAGGGCCACGCGAGGCTACACCTTC,CASSLDRATRGYTF,.,TRBJ1-2,.,TRBV5-4
TGTGCCAGCAGCTCAGCCGCGGGACTGCTTGAGGTCCACTTC,CASSSAAGLLEVHF,.,TRBJ2-7,.,TRBV5-4
TGTGCCAGCAGTCGGCAGGGGTGGGAGACCCAGTACTTC,CASSRQGWETQYF,.,TRBJ2-5,.,TRBV6-5
TGTGCCAGTTCCGGCCAAAGCGATTTCTATGGCTACACCTTC,CASSGQSDFYGYTF,once,TRBJ1-2,.,TRBV13
TGTGCCAGCAAACAGGGTGTAGGTTCACCCCTCCACTTT,CASKQGVGSPLHF,.,TRBJ1-6,.,TRBV6-5
TGCGCCAGCAGCCCCGGCCCTAGCACAGATACGCAGTATTTT,CASSPGPSTDTQYF,.,TRBJ2-3,.,TRBV5-1
TGTGCCAGCAGCTTGTCTGACATGGGGGCGGTTTGGACTGAAGCTTTCTTT,CASSLSDMGAVWTEAFF,.,TRBJ1-1,.,TRBV5-4
TGTGCCAGCAGTTACAAGCAGGGCCATATGAACACTGAAGCTTTCTTT,CASSYKQGHMNTEAFF,.,TRBJ1-1,.,TRBV6-5
TGTGCCAGCTCACCTTCCGGGAGGGGACGCGGGGGCCCAAAAAAGGATACGCAGTATTTT,CASSPSGRGRGGPKKDTQYF,.,TRBJ2-3,TRBD2,TRBV18
TGTGCCAGCAGTAGCCAGAAAGGCTACGAGCAGTACTTC,CASSSQKGYEQYF,.,TRBJ2-7,.,TRBV7-3
TGTGCCAGCAGCTTAGTCGGGGTGGGTAATGAAAAACTGTTTTTT,CASSLVGVGNEKLFF,.,TRBJ1-4,.,TRBV11-2
TGTGCCAGCTCAGGAAACACTGAAGCTTTCTTT,CASSGNTEAFF,.,TRBJ1-1,.,TRBV18
TGCGCCAGCAGCGCCGGGTCGGAGACCCAGTACTTC,CASSAGSETQYF,.,TRBJ2-5,.,TRBV5-1
TGCAGCGTTGAAGACGGGGAGGCCTACAATGAGCAGTTCTTC,CSVEDGEAYNEQFF,.,TRBJ2-1,.,TRBV29-1
TGTGCCAGCAGTTTATTGCCGGGTCCCTACGAGCAGTACTTC,CASSLLPGPYEQYF,.,TRBJ2-7,.,TRBV27
TGTGCCTGGAGTTCGGGGGCCACCTACGAGCAGTACTTC,CAWSSGATYEQYF,few,TRBJ2-7,.,TRBV30
TGTGCCAGCAGTTTATCAGACAGGGGGCATGGCTACACCTTC,CASSLSDRGHGYTF,.,TRBJ1-2,TRBD1,TRBV27